The clone carrying this T cell receptor beta chain has a count of ten or more. Antigen specificity is unknown. The sample comes from a study of early T cells in non-severe SARS-CoV-2 infection. Overall study results and limits: VDJdb matching, biased toward anti-spike CD8 responses, missed private and CD4 specificities.

V lost 6 bases and J lost 10, with 10 bases in between. This CDR3 comprises 11 residues. Attachment of unique molecular identifiers to individual cDNA molecules was performed. MiXCR, applied by TCRdb to the 5' RACE reads, yields one record per CDR3 protein. This sample carries around 45,000 distinct CDR3 sequences, roughly 7.3% of them seen once, and the ten largest clones take 8% to 9.5%. This sequence was found in an adult who was a healthcare worker with PCR-confirmed SARS-CoV-2 infection or an uninfected control (not recorded which). Sample: whole blood. The chain couples TRBV12-3 or TRBV12-4 to TRBJ2-1; D tentatively fits TRBD1 or TRBD2 (5 bases each). The chain's CDR3 is CASSPGREQFF. In DNA form, the CDR3 reads TGTGCCAGCAGCCCGGGACGGGAGCAGTTCTTC.